One and the same sample provided the 31 T cell receptor beta chains below, sequenced in a study of blood T cells in healthy people across ages. The authors ran a second PCR of about 6 to 11 cycles using a sample-barcoded 5' primer and a J-beta primer mix. Using its own MiXCR run on the 5' RACE reads, TCRdb lists one record per CDR3 protein. The table shows more than 1,400,000 distinct CDR3 sequences, with around 42% occurring only once. The material sequenced was blood. These receptors were taken from a woman aged 18-29 years in good health.

The V call is TRBV28, the J call TRBJ2-1; D might be TRBD1 (6 bases). This CDR3 spans 14 amino acids. With 7 bases removed from V and 10 bases from J, the gap between germline ends came to 20 bases. Looked up from germline, CDR1 is MDHEN and CDR2 is SYDVKM. Here the CDR3 DNA reads TGTGCCAGCACCATGGACAGACCCTTCGACGAGCAGTTCTTC. Translation gives CASTMDRPFDEQFF.

The chain has TRBV5-1 and TRBJ1-1, with TRBD1 as a possible D gene (5 bases). The V end was cut by 0 bases, the J end by 1 base, with 16 bases between. CDR1 is SGHRS, CDR2 YFSETQ, per germline. The CDR3 has 17 amino acids. The CDR3 DNA is TGCGCCAGCAGCTTGGCTAGGGGTGGCGTTGGGAACACTGAAGCTTTCTTT. Translated: CASSLARGGVGNTEAFF.

This clonotype was recorded a few times. The chain joins TRBV12-3 or TRBV12-4 to TRBJ2-5; the match to TRBD2 covers 11 bases. The CDR3 loop spans 17 amino acids. Trimming at V came to 7 bases and at J to 5 bases, leaving 15 bases not matched to a gene. In DNA form, the CDR3 reads TGTGCCAGCACCATTCAGGCGGGACTAGCGGCGTGGGAGACCCAGTACTTC. It codes for CASTIQAGLAAWETQYF.

The chain couples TRBV15 to TRBJ2-5; D is uncertain. V dropped 3 bases and J dropped 4 bases, with 9 bases sitting between them. Germline V CDR1 and CDR2: LNHNV, YYDKDF (reference sequence). The CDR3 covers 13 residues. The CDR3 nucleotides read TGTGCCACCAGCAGGGACCCCACAGAGACCCAGTACTTC. It specifies CATSRDPTETQYF.

This clonotype was recorded many times. The genes are TRBV7-3 and TRBJ2-5, with no clear D. Trimming took 3 bases from V and 2 from J, leaving 16 bases between them. There are 16 residues in the CDR3. Germline CDR1 is SGHTA and CDR2 is FQGTGA. The CDR3 sequence: CASSLVSLGKQETQYF. CDR3 DNA sequence: TGTGCCAGCAGCTTGGTTTCCTTAGGAAAGCAAGAGACCCAGTACTTC.

The CDR3 nucleotides are TGTGCCATCAGTGCAACTTGGGGGGCGGGAGAGACCCAGTACTTC. Its translation: CAISATWGAGETQYF. The V and J genes are TRBV10-3 and TRBJ2-5; the D gene could be TRBD1 or TRBD2 (6 bases each). Germline V gene sequence: CDR1 ENHRY, CDR2 SYGVKD. The CDR3 consists of 15 residues. Trimming took 4 bases from V and 4 from J, leaving 16 bases between them.

The genes are TRBV12-3 or TRBV12-4 and TRBJ2-4; TRBD1 matches 10 bases. The DNA end lines up better with TRBJ2-7; the J call may be wrong. This CDR3 has 18 residues. The CDR3, as DNA: TGTGCCAGCAGTTTTGCTGTGGACGTAAGACAGGGGGCCCACGAGCAGTACTTC. Translated: CASSFAVDVRQGAHEQYF.

This clonotype was recorded a few times. The chain is built from TRBV20-1 and TRBJ2-7; D assignment may be TRBD1 or TRBD2 (5 bases each). The CDR3 has 13 residues. V was trimmed by 4 bases and J by 0 bases, leaving 10 bases between them. CDR1 and CDR2 from the germline V gene are DFQATT and SNEGSKA (reference sequence). The CDR3 sequence is CSAKPGSSYEQYF. The CDR3 DNA reads TGCAGTGCTAAGCCAGGGAGCTCCTACGAGCAGTACTTC.

Comments on this clonotype: A junction end diverges from the germline sequence, so it may reflect a read error. The V and J genes are TRBV7-9 and TRBJ2-7; 13 nucleotides match TRBD2. Germline assignment: CDR1 SEHNR and CDR2 FQNEAQ (reference sequence). The CDR3 runs to 15 residues. CDR3 bases: TGTGTCAGCAGCCCGGGACTAGCGGGGTTCTACGAGCAGTACTTC. Translated: CVSSPGLAGFYEQYF.

V is TRBV27 and J is TRBJ2-3; D not certain. The CDR3 runs 16 residues. Germline V gene data show CDR1 as MNHEY and CDR2 as SMNVEV (reference sequence). Trimming stripped 2 bases from V and 6 bases from J, with 18 bases between. The CDR3 DNA is TGTGCCAGCAGTTTACGGCCGGACCATACCGGGGATACGCAGTATTTT. It translates to CASSLRPDHTGDTQYF.

V usage is TRBV20-1 and J usage is TRBJ1-2, with a tentative D call TRBD1 (6 bases). CDR3 length equals 13 residues. Trimming took off 7 bases at V and 3 bases at J, with 15 bases between the two ends. Germline CDR1 and CDR2: DFQATT and SNEGSKA (reference sequence). The CDR3 is CSVRGGMDYGYTF. The CDR3 DNA follows: TGCAGTGTAAGGGGGGGGATGGACTATGGCTACACCTTC.

The chain joins TRBV3-1 to TRBJ2-7; TRBD1 matches at 7 bases. The germline CDR1 and CDR2 sequences are LGHDT and YNNKEL (reference sequence). V shed 6 bases and J 2 bases; nucleotides not matched to a gene: 10. The CDR3 is 15 residues long. The CDR3 region is CASSHNPGQTYEQYF. CDR3 coding DNA: TGTGCCAGCAGTCACAACCCGGGACAGACCTACGAGCAGTACTTC.

The chain couples TRBV11-2 to TRBJ2-7; the D gene is possibly TRBD1 (6 bases). The V and J ends lost 0 bases and 2 bases respectively, with 14 bases between them. CDR1 is SGHAT and CDR2 is FQNNGV in the germline V gene. CDR3 size: 16 residues. CDR3 in DNA: TGTGCCAGCAGCTTAGAGGGCGTCCAGGGGACCTACGAGCAGTACTTC. Its protein product is CASSLEGVQGTYEQYF.

This clonotype was counted only a few times. This CDR3 is CASGLVGQTNTEAFF. The CDR3 DNA reads as TGTGCTAGTGGTTTGGTGGGTCAGACGAACACTGAAGCTTTCTTT. The rearrangement links TRBV12-5 to TRBJ1-1; D not certain. Germline V gene lookup returns CDR1 LGHNT and CDR2 FRNRAP. Trimming removed 0 bases from V and 1 base from J, with 9 bases in between. CDR3 size: 15 residues.

This clonotype showed up many times. V gene TRBV2 combines with J gene TRBJ1-5, with D perhaps matching TRBD1 (6 bases). The germline V and J ends were trimmed by 0 bases and 4 bases, with 16 bases remaining between them. This CDR3 is 17 amino acids long. Looked up from germline, CDR1 is SNHLY and CDR2 is FYNNEI. The CDR3 here is CASSEAVGRGGNQPQHF. In DNA form, the CDR3 reads TGTGCCAGCAGTGAAGCCGTAGGCAGGGGAGGAAATCAGCCCCAGCATTTT.

The chain recombines TRBV6-5 with TRBJ2-3, with TRBD1 matching 9 bases. The junction had 13 bases not matched to a gene; V was cut back by 6 bases and J by 12 bases. The CDR3 extends over 14 amino acids. The germline gives CDR1 MNHEY, CDR2 SVGAGI. CDR3 bases: TGTGCCAGCAGAGAGCCGGGACAGGGCAACTCTCAGTATTTT. Its protein product is CASREPGQGNSQYF.

This clonotype was counted only a few times. This chain uses TRBV7-3 with TRBJ2-1, with TRBD2 identical over 11 bases. The CDR3 is made up of 21 amino acids. The junction had 17 bases not matched to a gene; V was cut back by 4 bases and J by 0 bases. Germline CDR1 SGHTA, CDR2 FQGTGA. CDR3: CASSSSVSGLADLGSYNEQFF. The CDR3 coding sequence is TGTGCCAGCAGCTCCTCAGTGTCGGGACTAGCGGATCTTGGCTCCTACAATGAGCAGTTCTTC.

A word on this clonotype: The conserved closing phenylalanine or tryptophan is absent in this CDR3, likely reflecting a read error. The V call is TRBV7-3, the J call TRBJ2-1; 8 nucleotides line up with TRBD1. This CDR3 comprises 13 residues. The V gene end was trimmed by 6 bases and the J gene end by 7 bases; junction bases not matched to a gene: 5. Germline values: CDR1 SGHTA, CDR2 FQGTGA. Here the CDR3 reads CASRRTGRNEQFS. CDR3 nucleotides: TGTGCCAGCAGACGGACAGGGCGGAATGAGCAGTTCTCC.

V usage is TRBV9 and J usage is TRBJ1-1, with D possibly being TRBD1 (6 bases). CDR3 size: 15 residues. The V end was cut by 0 bases, the J end by 1 base, with 10 bases between. Germline V lookup: CDR1 SGDLS, CDR2 YYNGEE. The CDR3 DNA reads TGTGCCAGCAGCGTAGCTGGCAGGGGGAACACTGAAGCTTTCTTT. Protein sequence: CASSVAGRGNTEAFF.

This clonotype occurred once. DNA for the CDR3: TGTGCCAGCAGCTTAAGAGTCTGGGGTTGGGTTAGCGGGGCTTTTAGCACAGATACGCAGTATTTT. Encoded protein: CASSLRVWGWVSGAFSTDTQYF. The rearrangement uses TRBV11-2 and TRBJ2-3; 8 positions agree with TRBD2. Germline V lookup: CDR1 SGHAT, CDR2 FQNNGV. J gave up 0 bases and V 2 bases, and 22 bases lay outside the gene matches. The CDR3 covers 22 residues.

CDR3 region: CASSGTGGVDGYTF. The DNA of the CDR3 is TGTGCCAGCAGCGGGACAGGGGGAGTCGATGGCTACACCTTC. This chain joins TRBV2 and TRBJ1-2; 11 nucleotides match TRBD1. CDR3 length equals 14 residues. Germline trimming cut 6 bases from V and 6 bases from J; bases unmatched to any gene: 6. From germline, CDR1 is SNHLY and CDR2 FYNNEI.

The chain links TRBV5-1 to TRBJ2-3; TRBD2 matches 11 bases. The V gene's germline CDR1 is SGHRS and CDR2 YFSETQ. CDR3 length equals 15 residues. V lost 7 bases to trimming and J lost 4 bases; unmatched junction nucleotides: 8. The CDR3 DNA reads TGCGCCAGCGACCTAGCGGGAGGAAGAGCAGATACGCAGTATTTT. Translation: CASDLAGGRADTQYF.

This clonotype was counted only a few times. The chain has TRBV20-1 and TRBJ2-5; no definite D call. The CDR3 length is 12 residues. The ends were cut back, 2 bases at V and 1 base at J, with 5 bases in the middle. The V gene's germline CDR1 is DFQATT and CDR2 SNEGSKA (reference sequence). The CDR3 sequence is CSARRPQETQYF. The CDR3 region has the DNA TGCAGTGCTAGACGCCCCCAAGAGACCCAGTACTTC.

With respect to this clonotype: At one of its ends the junction is not consistent with the germline gene, which may arise from a read error. The chain joins TRBV9 to TRBJ2-3; TRBD1 agrees at 9 bases. Germline-derived CDR1 and CDR2 are SGDLS and YYNGEE. This CDR3 is built from 15 residues. The CDR3 spells CTSSIRPGTGDTQYF. CDR3 DNA: TGTACCAGCAGCATAAGACCAGGGACAGGGGATACGCAGTATTTT.

The chain joins TRBV20-1 to TRBJ1-4; D gene ambiguous. Between the trimmed V and J ends, which lost 3 bases and 0 bases, there was a span of 2 bases. The CDR3 is 12 residues long. Germline CDR1 reads DFQATT; CDR2 reads SNEGSKA (reference sequence). Here the CDR3 DNA reads TGCAGTGCTAGTCCAACTAATGAAAAACTGTTTTTT. Its protein product is CSASPTNEKLFF.

This clonotype was picked up a small number of times. The CDR3 loop is CSARRLIDMDEQFF. The CDR3 DNA follows: TGCAGTGCTAGGCGGCTAATCGACATGGATGAGCAGTTCTTC. The rearrangement uses TRBV20-1 and TRBJ2-1; D not resolved. Per germline, CDR1 DFQATT and CDR2 SNEGSKA (reference sequence). The CDR3 has 14 residues. The germline V and J ends were trimmed by 3 bases and 8 bases, with 17 bases remaining between them.

The chain employs TRBV11-2 and TRBJ2-1, with 8 nucleotides matching TRBD2. The germline gives CDR1 SGHAT, CDR2 FQNNGV. The V gene end was trimmed by 0 bases and the J gene end by 8 bases; junction bases not matched to a gene: 9. The CDR3 runs to 16 residues. As DNA, the CDR3 is TGTGCCAGCAGCTTAGATCCCGGGACTAGTGGCTATGAGCAGTTCTTC. It codes for CASSLDPGTSGYEQFF. The variable domain in full, with the rest retrieved from reference TRBV11-2 and TRBJ2-1, is EAGVAQSPRYKIIEKRQSVAFWCNPISGHATLYWYQQILGQGPKLLIQFQNNGVVDDSQLPKDRFSAERLKGVDSTLKIQPAKLEDSAVYLCASSLDPGTSGYEQFFGPGTRLTVL.

Turning to this clonotype: Its ends do not fully match the called genes, so a read error is possible. The chain has TRBV7-6 and TRBJ2-5; 8 bases align to TRBD2. CDR1 and CDR2 from the germline V gene are SGHVS and FNYEAQ. This CDR3 has 16 amino acids. DNA for the CDR3: TGTGCCAGCAGCTTAGTCGAAGCGGGAGAGAGAGAGGCCCAGTACTTC. It specifies CASSLVEAGEREAQYF.

The CDR3 bases are TGTGCCAGCAGAGAAGGACAGGCTCCTGAAGCTTTCTTT. As protein: CASREGQAPEAFF. The rearrangement links TRBV6-6 to TRBJ1-1; 7 bases map to TRBD1. Germline V gene lookup returns CDR1 MNHNY and CDR2 SVGAGI (reference sequence). The CDR3 spans 13 residues. Germline trimming cut 6 bases from V and 6 bases from J; bases unmatched to any gene: 7.

The gene calls are TRBV6-5 and TRBJ2-2; 10 nucleotides line up with TRBD2. With V trimmed by 6 bases and J by 7 bases, 5 bases remained unmatched. Germline loops: CDR1 MNHEY, CDR2 SVGAGI. CDR3 size: 14 residues. CDR3 nucleotide sequence: TGTGCCAGCAGAAAAGGACTAGCGGTCGGGGAGCTGTTTTTT. Its protein product is CASRKGLAVGELFF.

The chain couples TRBV30 to TRBJ2-7; D is uncertain. In germline, CDR1 is GTSNPN, CDR2 SVGIG (reference sequence). The ends were cut back, 3 bases at V and 2 bases at J, with 11 bases in the middle. The CDR3 sequence is 13 residues long. Here the CDR3 reads CAWRFSSAYEQYF. CDR3 DNA sequence: TGTGCCTGGAGATTCAGTTCTGCCTACGAGCAGTACTTC.